The following is a TCR beta chain sequence with its context. What it binds is not known. Assay version v3.0 of immunoSEQ was used, and it was run at survey level. Libraries were prepared by immunoSEQ multiplex PCR; TCRdb keeps only in-frame clonotypes and omits some of them. The data hold 15,000 to 20,000 clones, with around four fifths observed a single time. This CDR3 comprises 15 residues. Germline V CDR1 and CDR2: SGHVS, FQNEAQ. J was trimmed by 5 bases and V by 3 bases; bases with no gene match: 6. The entry originates in a study of long-term antiretroviral therapy in people with HIV. Overall study findings and caveats: HIV repertoires spanned tighter CDR3 length ranges than controls did.

The source was unsorted PBMCs, collected 0.3 years after starting antiretroviral therapy. The chain recombines TRBV7-8 with TRBJ2-7, with 11 bases aligning to TRBD1. This TCR derives from a woman aged 50 to 60 with HIV. In DNA form, the CDR3 reads TGTGCCAGCAGCTTCTTCCGGGACAGGGGGGACGAGCAGTACGTC. Encoded protein: CASSFFRDRGDEQYV.